This is a list of T cell receptor beta chains from one sample in a study of STAT5B mutations in CD4+ large granular lymphocyte leukemia. Profiling relied on immunoSEQ multiplex PCR, and the TCRdb table lists in-frame clones only, not all of them. The sample records over 35,000 clones, 75% to 85% being singletons. The specimen was CD4+ T cells from blood buffy coats. These receptors were obtained from a human donor in good health. Each CDR3 is given with its conserved first and last residue. The order of the fields is D gene, J gene, clone size, V gene, CDR3 protein, CDR3 DNA. A D gene is named only where the DNA matches it firmly. Clone size is stated in some rows and not others, as once, few, many or a class when expanded.

>-|TRBJ1-3|few|TRBV19
CASSISLRRDSGNTIYF
TGTGCCAGTAGTATATCTCTGCGACGGGACTCTGGAAACACCATATATTTT
>-|TRBJ1-3|-|TRBV7-2
CASSFPGSGNTIYF
TGTGCCAGCAGCTTCCCGGGCTCTGGAAACACCATATATTTT
>-|TRBJ2-2|few|TRBV2
CATQREFPGTGELFF
TGTGCCACCCAGAGGGAGTTCCCCGGCACCGGGGAGCTGTTTTTT
>TRBD1|TRBJ2-7|once|TRBV14
CASSLIGTGVYEQYF
TGTGCCAGCAGCCTAATAGGGACAGGGGTCTACGAGCAGTACTTC
>-|TRBJ2-3|-|TRBV9
CASSVSPGLSTDTQYF
TGTGCCAGCAGCGTATCACCGGGACTTAGCACAGATACGCAGTATTTT
>TRBD1|TRBJ1-1|-|TRBV5-1
CASSVQGGNTEAFF
TGCGCCAGCAGCGTACAGGGGGGGAACACTGAAGCTTTCTTT
>-|TRBJ1-1|once|TRBV4-1
CASSQGQGRTEAFF
TGCGCCAGCAGCCAAGGGCAGGGGAGGACTGAAGCTTTCTTT
>-|TRBJ2-3|-|TRBV4-3
CASSQFSGAPDTQYF
TGCGCCAGCAGCCAATTTTCGGGAGCCCCAGATACGCAGTATTTT
>-|TRBJ1-1|-|TRBV11-3
CASTSLNEAFF
TGTGCCAGCACCTCCCTAAATGAAGCTTTCTTT
>TRBD1|TRBJ1-1|-|TRBV4-1
CASSQLGQGHTEAFF
TGCGCCAGCAGCCAACTGGGACAGGGACACACTGAAGCTTTCTTT
>TRBD2|TRBJ2-1|-|TRBV5-4
CASSSDQTSDNEQFF
TGTGCCAGCAGCTCCGACCAGACTAGCGACAATGAGCAGTTCTTC
>TRBD1|TRBJ2-5|once|TRBV11-3
CASRHRDSPETQYF
TGTGCCAGCAGACACCGGGACAGCCCCGAGACCCAGTACTTC
>-|TRBJ2-1|-|TRBV11-3
CASSASTGIAEQFF
TGTGCCAGCAGCGCTTCGACAGGTATCGCTGAGCAGTTCTTC
>-|TRBJ1-5|few|TRBV11-3
CASSFSNQPQHF
TGTGCCAGCAGCTTCAGCAATCAGCCCCAGCATTTT
>-|TRBJ1-1|few|TRBV11-3
CASSLVTTEAFF
TGTGCCAGCAGCTTAGTGACGACCGAAGCTTTCTTT
>-|TRBJ2-2|-|TRBV9
CASSVAGELFF
TGTGCCAGCAGCGTAGCCGGGGAGCTGTTTTTT
>-|TRBJ2-1|-|TRBV15
CATSLGGIYNEQFF
TGTGCCACCAGCTTAGGCGGGATTTACAATGAGCAGTTCTTC
>-|TRBJ2-1|-|TRBV5-6
CASSFLIPPNEQFF
TGTGCCAGCAGCTTCCTCATCCCGCCCAATGAGCAGTTCTTC
>-|TRBJ1-3|-|TRBV7-8
CASSFTGSGNTIYF
TGTGCCAGCAGCTTTACAGGGTCTGGAAACACCATATATTTT
>-|TRBJ2-5|-|TRBV19
CASSIGAQQETQYF
TGTGCCAGTAGTATAGGCGCACAGCAAGAGACCCAGTACTTC
>-|TRBJ2-7|once|TRBV30
CAWSGLRLGFYEQYF
TGTGCCTGGAGCGGATTGAGACTAGGATTTTACGAGCAGTACTTC
>TRBD2|TRBJ2-7|-|TRBV18
CASSPSGGSYEQYF
TGTGCCAGCTCACCCTCTGGCGGGAGTTACGAGCAGTACTTC
>-|TRBJ1-4|-|TRBV5-4
CASSFRVGEKLFF
TGTGCCAGCAGCTTCAGGGTAGGAGAAAAACTGTTTTTT
>-|TRBJ2-5|once|TRBV4-1
CASSQGASRETQYF
TGCGCCAGCAGCCAAGGGGCTAGTCGGGAGACCCAGTACTTC
>TRBD1|TRBJ1-2|-|TRBV28
CASRTSTGANYGYTF
TGTGCCAGCAGGACCTCGACAGGGGCTAACTATGGCTACACCTTC
>-|TRBJ1-1|-|TRBV20-1
CSARVDTEAFF
TGCAGTGCTAGAGTAGACACTGAAGCTTTCTTT
>TRBD1|TRBJ1-2|once|TRBV7-9
CASSLGGAVRYGYTF
TGTGCCAGCAGCCTAGGGGGCGCGGTTCGGTATGGCTACACCTTC
>-|TRBJ2-7|once|TRBV6-5
CAGRPDPISEQYF
TGTGCCGGCAGACCGGACCCAATTAGCGAGCAGTACTTC
>TRBD1|TRBJ2-6|once|TRBV19
CASSDRGSGANVLTF
TGTGCCAGTAGCGACAGGGGTTCAGGGGCCAACGTCCTGACTTTC
>-|TRBJ1-5|once|TRBV9
CASSKDGDSNQPQHF
TGTGCCAGCAGCAAGGACGGAGATAGCAATCAGCCCCAGCATTTT
>TRBD1|TRBJ1-3|-|TRBV7-9
CASSPGQATSGNTIYF
TGTGCCAGCAGCCCGGGACAGGCGACATCTGGAAACACCATATATTTT
>-|TRBJ2-5|-|TRBV5-3
CARSPQDRIQETQYF
TGTGCCAGAAGCCCCCAAGACAGGATCCAAGAGACCCAGTACTTC
>-|TRBJ1-1|-|TRBV19
CASSIAQKNTEAFF
TGTGCCAGTAGTATCGCTCAGAAGAACACTGAAGCTTTCTTT
>-|TRBJ2-7|-|TRBV4-1
CASSPKPGQSYEQYF
TGCGCCAGCAGCCCCAAGCCGGGACAATCATACGAGCAGTACTTC
>TRBD2|TRBJ2-1|-|TRBV5-1
CASSPGTSGSTDEQFF
TGCGCCAGCAGCCCCGGGACTAGCGGGAGTACCGATGAGCAGTTCTTC
>-|TRBJ1-5|few|TRBV6-6
CASILGPERGQPQHF
TGTGCCAGCATTCTCGGACCCGAACGTGGGCAGCCCCAGCATTTT
>-|TRBJ1-4|-|TRBV11-2
CASSRAGQALFF
TGTGCCAGCAGCCGCGCAGGGCAGGCACTGTTTTTT
>TRBD2|TRBJ2-4|-|TRBV5-1
CASSLWGEGNIQYF
TGCGCCAGCAGCTTGTGGGGGGAGGGAAACATTCAGTACTTC
>-|TRBJ2-5|-|TRBV5-1
CASSLLSPRYQETQYF
TGCGCCAGCAGCTTGCTTTCCCCAAGGTACCAAGAGACCCAGTACTTC
>TRBD1|TRBJ1-6|-|TRBV27
CASSPGTGGSYNSPLHF
TGTGCCAGCAGTCCTGGGACAGGAGGCTCCTATAATTCACCCCTCCACTTT
>-|TRBJ2-7|-|TRBV29-1
CSVEGQGRYEQYF
TGCAGCGTTGAAGGGCAGGGGAGGTACGAGCAGTACTTC
>-|TRBJ1-1|-|TRBV5-1
CASSLAQFGEAFF
TGCGCCAGCAGCTTGGCTCAGTTCGGGGAAGCTTTCTTT
>-|TRBJ2-3|-|TRBV29-1
CSGVVSDTQYF
TGCAGCGGGGTCGTATCAGATACGCAGTATTTT
>-|TRBJ1-2|-|TRBV2
CASSPDRNGYTF
TGTGCCAGCAGCCCAGACAGGAACGGCTACACCTTC
>-|TRBJ1-3|few|TRBV5-5
CASSRMISGNTIYF
TGTGCCAGCAGCCGCATGATCTCTGGAAACACCATATATTTT
>-|TRBJ1-1|few|TRBV9
CASSVNSQGYTEAFF
TGTGCCAGCAGCGTAAACAGCCAAGGGTACACTGAAGCTTTCTTT
>-|TRBJ2-1|-|TRBV6-1
CASRLGASYEQFF
TGTGCCAGCAGACTGGGGGCATCCTATGAGCAGTTCTTC
>-|TRBJ2-7|once|TRBV29-1
CSVEVGRESLEQYF
TGCAGCGTTGAAGTGGGCAGGGAATCTCTCGAGCAGTACTTC